The 17 T cell receptor beta chains listed next were all sequenced from one sample in a study of T cells in localized non-small cell lung cancer. TCRdb keeps only in-frame clones here, not all; method: immunoSEQ multiplex PCR. The sample includes tens of thousands of clones, approximately 80% of them seen just once. The material was peripheral blood mononuclear cells, obtained before any cancer treatment. These receptor sequences come from a man aged 35 to 70 with stage III lung adenocarcinoma.

The chain is built from TRBV5-4 and TRBJ2-1, with 13 nucleotides matching TRBD2. This CDR3 has 16 residues. Trimming at V came to 3 bases and at J to 7 bases, leaving 7 bases not matched to a gene. CDR1 is SGHNT and CDR2 is YYREEE in the germline V gene (reference sequence). As DNA, the CDR3 is TGTGCCAGCAGCTCGGCGGGACTAGCGGGATTAAATGAGCAGTTCTTC. It translates to CASSSAGLAGLNEQFF.

This clone has only a few counts. This chain uses TRBV7-3 with TRBJ2-3; 8 nucleotides agree with TRBD1. Germline V gene data show CDR1 as SGHTA and CDR2 as FQGTGA. The CDR3 has 15 amino acids. With 9 bases clipped from V and 6 bases from J, the junction kept 14 bases outside the gene matches. The CDR3 sequence: CASTSGTGPTDTQYF. CDR3 nucleotide sequence: TGTGCCAGTACCTCCGGGACAGGACCAACTGATACGCAGTATTTT.

J is TRBJ2-7 and V is TRBV29-1; 9 bases map to TRBD2. The junction had 12 bases not matched to a gene; V was cut back by 3 bases and J by 3 bases. This CDR3 is 16 amino acids long. Germline V gene lookup returns CDR1 SQVTM and CDR2 ANQGSEA. The CDR3 DNA follows: TGCAGCGTTGATACCTTGACTAGCGGAAGCGTCTACGAGCAGTACTTC. Encoded protein: CSVDTLTSGSVYEQYF.

The V and J genes are TRBV5-6 and TRBJ2-7; TRBD2 agrees at 7 bases. The CDR3 runs 13 residues. Germline-derived CDR1 and CDR2 are SGHDT and YYEEEE. The V gene end was trimmed by 4 bases and the J gene end by 6 bases; junction bases not matched to a gene: 7. The CDR3 sequence is CASSLPTGGEQYF. The CDR3 nucleotides read TGTGCCAGCAGCCTTCCAACGGGGGGCGAGCAGTACTTC.

This sequence joins TRBV7-3 and TRBJ2-5; TRBD2 might be the D (5 bases). The CDR3 totals 13 residues. Germline V lookup: CDR1 SGHTA, CDR2 FQGTGA. V lost 5 bases, J lost 5 bases, and 12 bases lay in between. The CDR3 reads CASSRSGEETQYF. As DNA, the CDR3 is TGTGCCAGCAGCCGTTCCGGGGAGGAGACCCAGTACTTC.

The rearrangement uses TRBV7-9 and TRBJ1-2, with D hard to call. The V end lost 7 bases, the J end lost 1 base, and 10 bases lay between the germline ends. Per the germline V gene, CDR1 is SEHNR and CDR2 is FQNEAQ (reference sequence). This CDR3 has 13 amino acids. This CDR3 reads CASTLLDNYGYTF. In DNA, the CDR3 is TGTGCCAGCACCCTACTGGATAACTATGGCTACACCTTC.

V usage is TRBV5-6 and J usage is TRBJ2-3; D gene ambiguous. This CDR3 spans 13 amino acids. Germline V gene sequence: CDR1 SGHDT, CDR2 YYEEEE. V was shortened by 3 bases and J by 2 bases, with 7 bases between the two germline ends. This CDR3 reads CASSSLHTDTQYF. The CDR3 bases are TGTGCCAGCAGCTCCCTCCACACAGATACGCAGTATTTT. The full variable domain, its missing parts supplied by reference TRBV5-6 and TRBJ2-3, is DAGVTQSPTHLIKTRGQQVTLRCSPKSGHDTVSWYQQALGQGPQFIFQYYEEEERQRGNFPDRFSGHQFPNYSSELNVNALLLGDSALYLCASSSLHTDTQYFGPGTRLTVL.

This clone came up once. The genes are TRBV7-8 and TRBJ2-2, with D perhaps matching TRBD2 (5 bases). Per germline, CDR1 SGHVS and CDR2 FQNEAQ. Trimming removed 3 bases from V and 4 bases from J, with 18 bases in between. CDR3 length: 17 amino acids. CDR3 sequence (DNA): TGTGCCAGCAGCTTTTTAGGGAGTGTTAGTCTCACCGGGGAGCTGTTTTTT. Protein sequence: CASSFLGSVSLTGELFF.

Written as DNA, the CDR3 is TGTGCCAGCAGCCTTATGGCCGGGGCAGGCGGTAGCTCCTACGAGCAGTACTTC. It specifies CASSLMAGAGGSSYEQYF. The chain links TRBV7-2 to TRBJ2-7, with D perhaps TRBD1 or TRBD2 (5 bases each). CDR3 length: 18 residues. Per the germline V gene, CDR1 is SGHTA and CDR2 is FQGNSA. V was cut by 5 bases and J by 0 bases, with 23 bases left in between.

The chain carries TRBV5-6 and TRBJ1-2; possibly TRBD1 for D (6 bases). The CDR3 runs to 12 residues. CDR1 is SGHDT, CDR2 YYEEEE, per germline. Trimming removed 2 bases at V and 6 bases at J, with 8 bases between. CDR3 loop: CASSFGQNGYTF. As DNA, the CDR3 is TGTGCCAGCAGCTTTGGACAGAATGGCTACACCTTC.

This chain links TRBV7-2 with TRBJ2-7; no reliable D call. CDR3 length equals 14 residues. Germline lookup yields CDR1 SGHTA and CDR2 FQGNSA. The V and J ends lost 1 base and 0 bases respectively, with 7 bases between them. The DNA of the CDR3 is TGTGCCAGCAGCTTAGAGTTCCTCTCCTACGAGCAGTACTTC. Protein sequence: CASSLEFLSYEQYF.

The V call is TRBV2, the J call TRBJ1-1; D perhaps matches TRBD1 (5 bases). Trimming shortened V by 0 bases and J by 5 bases, and 10 bases separated the two germline ends. CDR1 is SNHLY and CDR2 is FYNNEI in the germline V gene. The CDR3 covers 14 residues. The CDR3 bases are TGTGCCAGCAGTGAAGCGGGGGAAAGAACTGAAGCTTTCTTT. Protein: CASSEAGERTEAFF.

The gene calls are TRBV2 and TRBJ2-2; 10 positions agree with TRBD2. CDR3 length: 18 residues. After removal of 4 bases from V and 3 bases from J, the junction contained 11 bases not matched to a gene. The germline CDR1 and CDR2 sequences are SNHLY and FYNNEI. The CDR3 region has the DNA TGTGCCAGCAGTGGTGGGGCTAGCGGGAGAGGTTACACCGGGGAGCTGTTTTTT. Protein sequence: CASSGGASGRGYTGELFF.

As regards this clone: Other DNA sequences in this sample translate to the same CDR3. This rearrangement joins TRBV5-1 to TRBJ2-5; 8 nucleotides agree with TRBD1. The germline gives CDR1 SGHRS, CDR2 YFSETQ. The trim removed 4 bases at V and 2 bases at J, leaving 4 bases unmatched. This CDR3 has 14 amino acids. DNA of the CDR3: TGCGCCAGCAGCCCGGGACAGGCGCAAGAGACCCAGTACTTC. Protein product: CASSPGQAQETQYF. The variable domain in full, with the rest retrieved from reference TRBV5-1 and TRBJ2-5, is KAGVTQTPRYLIKTRGQQVTLSCSPISGHRSVSWYQQTPGQGLQFLFEYFSETQRNKGNFPGRFSGRQFSNSRSEMNVSTLELGDSALYLCASSPGQAQETQYFGPGTRLLVL.

The chain uses TRBV18 and TRBJ1-6; D remains ambiguous. CDR1 and CDR2 (germline): KGHSH, LQKENI. The CDR3 is 15 amino acids. V was shortened by 2 bases and J by 7 bases, with 12 bases between the two germline ends. The CDR3 DNA sequence: TGTGCCAGCTCACCATACGACCCCGTCAATTCACCCCTCCACTTT. It encodes CASSPYDPVNSPLHF.

The chain has TRBV7-3 and TRBJ1-1, with 7 nucleotides matching TRBD1. Unmatched junction bases numbered 9, after V lost 5 bases and J lost 6 bases. This CDR3 is 14 amino acids long. Germline CDR1 reads SGHTA; CDR2 reads FQGTGA. The CDR3: CASSPQGGSSEAFF. DNA for the CDR3: TGTGCCAGCAGCCCTCAAGGGGGCTCGTCTGAAGCTTTCTTT.

A few counts support this clone. The genes are TRBV7-7 and TRBJ2-2; TRBD2 agrees at 12 bases. Trimming took 5 bases from V and 1 from J; bases not matched to a gene: 2. Germline V gives CDR1 SSHAT, CDR2 FNYEAQ (reference sequence). This CDR3 has 16 residues. CDR3 coding DNA: TGTGCCAGCAGCCAACTAGCGGGGGGGAACACCGGGGAGCTGTTTTTT. It specifies CASSQLAGGNTGELFF.